The entry below gives a single TCR beta chain sequence along with its context. The data were taken from a study of blood T cell repertoires in COVID-19. Overall study: The cDNA or gDNA used as material had been derived from T cells, B-cell-depleted T cells, or PBMCs.

The table came from immunoSEQ multiplex PCR; TCRdb's copy has only in-frame clones and leaves some out. The table lists over 60,000 clones, about nine tenths of them singletons. Trimming took 2 bases from V and 2 from J, leaving 12 bases between them. The CDR3 totals 15 residues. Germline lookup yields CDR1 SGHNT and CDR2 YYREEE (reference sequence). Sequenced: peripheral blood. The sequence came from a woman older than 75 with active COVID-19. The V gene is TRBV5-4, the J gene TRBJ2-3; a possible D gene is TRBD2 (5 bases). The CDR3 coding sequence is TGTGCCAGCAGCTTAAAAGCGGCCCTCACAGATACGCAGTATTTT. Protein sequence: CASSLKAALTDTQYF.